Reported below is one TCR beta chain. Method: immunoSEQ multiplex PCR; TCRdb's copy keeps in-frame clones and lacks some. The sample contains tens of thousands of clones, about 89% of which appear only once. The data derive from a study of control samples from healthy donors and cancer patients. V dropped 6 bases and J dropped 3; count of bases not matched to a gene: 3. This CDR3 region has 13 residues. Sequencing used blood. The chain uses TRBV12-3 or TRBV12-4 and TRBJ2-7, with 9 bases identical to TRBD1. The receptor was derived from a woman in her 30s in good health. This CDR3 is CASSRTGVYEQYF. For the CDR3, the DNA is TGTGCCAGCAGCCGGACAGGGGTCTACGAGCAGTACTTC.